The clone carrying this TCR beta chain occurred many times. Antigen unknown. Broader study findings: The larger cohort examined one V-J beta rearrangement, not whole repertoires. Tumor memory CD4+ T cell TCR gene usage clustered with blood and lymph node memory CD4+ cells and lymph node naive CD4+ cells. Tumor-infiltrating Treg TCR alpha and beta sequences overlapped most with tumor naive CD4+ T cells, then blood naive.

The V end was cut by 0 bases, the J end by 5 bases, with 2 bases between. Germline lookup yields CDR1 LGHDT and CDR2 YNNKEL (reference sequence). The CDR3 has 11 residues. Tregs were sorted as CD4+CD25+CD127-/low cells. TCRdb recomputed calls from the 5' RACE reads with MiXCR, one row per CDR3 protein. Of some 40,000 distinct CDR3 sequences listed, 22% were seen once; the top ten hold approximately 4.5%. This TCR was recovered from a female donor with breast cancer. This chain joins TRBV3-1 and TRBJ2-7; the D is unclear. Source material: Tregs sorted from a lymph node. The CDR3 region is CASSQDNEQYF. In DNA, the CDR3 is TGTGCCAGCAGCCAAGATAACGAGCAGTACTTC.